These T cell receptor beta chains were read from a single sample in a study of Ad26.COV2.S vaccination and SARS-CoV-2 variants. Sequencing used immunoSEQ multiplex PCR; TCRdb keeps in-frame clones, though not all of them. The sample holds about 250,000 clones; approximately 88% are singletons and the top ten take roughly 3%. This specimen consisted of peripheral blood, obtained in a trial of Ad26.COV2.S vaccine versus placebo. The source is a person aged 18 to 59 who received the Ad26.COV2.S COVID-19 vaccine or a placebo. The CDR3 runs from the conserved cysteine through the conserved F or W. D genes are given only for firm matches. Expanded clones are given a class, and other clones once, few, many or no size at all.

clone_size	d_call	v_call	j_call	cdr3_aa	cdr3_nt
-	-	TRBV10-3	TRBJ1-5	CAISEGVGTASHSNQPQHF	TGTGCCATCAGTGAGGGTGTAGGGACCGCTTCCCATAGCAATCAGCCCCAGCATTTT
-	TRBD2	TRBV4-2	TRBJ2-6	CASSPRTSGSGANVLTF	TGTGCCAGCAGCCCGAGGACTAGCGGCTCTGGGGCCAACGTCCTGACTTTC
-	-	TRBV7-2	TRBJ2-1	CASSLRPYNEQFF	TGTGCCAGCAGCTTAAGGCCCTACAATGAGCAGTTCTTC
-	TRBD1	TRBV6-2/TRBV6-3	TRBJ2-7	CASSLTGQDDEQYF	TGTGCCAGCAGTTTGACGGGACAGGACGACGAGCAGTACTTC
-	-	TRBV29-1	TRBJ2-7	CSVEDRYEQYF	TGCAGCGTTGAGGATCGGTACGAGCAGTACTTC
-	TRBD1	TRBV27	TRBJ1-1	CASSPEDREDDTEAFF	TGTGCCAGCAGTCCTGAAGACAGGGAAGATGACACTGAAGCTTTCTTT
-	TRBD2	TRBV7-9	TRBJ2-2	CASSDASGATGELFF	TGTGCCAGCAGCGATGCTAGCGGAGCGACCGGGGAGCTGTTTTTT
-	TRBD1	TRBV23-1	TRBJ1-1	CARKGDRVGDTEAFF	TGCGCCAGGAAGGGGGACAGGGTAGGGGACACTGAAGCTTTCTTT
-	TRBD1	TRBV11-2	TRBJ2-4	CASSLVQAGQGNIQYF	TGTGCCAGCAGCTTAGTTCAGGCCGGACAGGGGAACATTCAGTACTTC
-	-	TRBV3-1/TRBV3-2	TRBJ1-6	CASSPATVGYTYSPLHF	TGTGCCAGCAGCCCCGCAACGGTTGGGTACACCTATTCACCCCTCCACTTT
many	TRBD2	TRBV6-5	TRBJ2-3	CASISHREADTQYF	TGTGCCAGCATATCCCATCGGGAGGCAGATACGCAGTATTTT
once	-	TRBV18	TRBJ2-5	CASSPAEGQYF	TGTGCCAGCTCACCAGCTGAAGGCCAGTACTTC
-	-	TRBV7-9	TRBJ1-1	CASSLTVNTEAFF	TGTGCCAGCAGCTTGACAGTGAACACTGAAGCTTTCTTT
-	-	TRBV4-3	TRBJ1-1	CASSQDTKNTEAFF	TGCGCCAGCAGCCAAGATACTAAGAACACTGAAGCTTTCTTT
-	TRBD1	TRBV7-2	TRBJ2-5	CASSLGPTGLETQYF	TGTGCCAGCAGCTTAGGCCCGACAGGGCTCGAGACCCAGTACTTC
once	TRBD1	TRBV6-6	TRBJ1-1	CASSFPGQGLETEAFF	TGTGCCAGCAGTTTCCCGGGACAGGGCCTCGAAACTGAAGCTTTCTTT
-	-	TRBV6-4	TRBJ2-1	CASSDSIWGGRFNEQFF	TGTGCCAGCAGTGACTCGATTTGGGGGGGCCGGTTCAATGAGCAGTTCTTC
-	-	TRBV4-2	TRBJ2-3	CASSHAGSTQYF	TGTGCCAGCAGCCACGCCGGCTCCACGCAGTATTTT
-	-	TRBV7-6	TRBJ2-2	CASSLGGGVMTGELFF	TGTGCCAGCAGCTTAGGGGGTGGAGTTATGACCGGGGAGCTGTTTTTT
-	-	TRBV11-2	TRBJ1-2	CASSLVQRANYGYTF	TGTGCCAGCAGCTTAGTGCAGAGAGCTAACTATGGCTACACCTTC
-	TRBD2	TRBV9	TRBJ2-1	CASNRLAGAHEQFF	TGTGCCAGCAACCGACTAGCGGGAGCCCATGAGCAGTTCTTC
-	-	TRBV11-2	TRBJ2-3	CASSLSTGDTQYF	TGTGCCAGCAGCTTATCAACGGGAGATACGCAGTATTTT
-	-	TRBV7-2	TRBJ1-5	CASSLHINSNQPQHF	TGTGCCAGCAGCCTTCACATAAATAGCAATCAGCCCCAGCATTTT
-	-	TRBV4-1	TRBJ2-3	CASSHLGDTQYF	TGCGCCAGCAGCCATCTGGGAGATACGCAGTATTTT
-	-	TRBV19	TRBJ2-1	CASSIAGYPVDEQFF	TGTGCCAGTAGTATCGCAGGATACCCCGTCGATGAGCAGTTCTTC
-	-	TRBV4-1	TRBJ1-3	CASSQVGAALSSGNTIYF	TGCGCCAGCAGCCAAGTCGGGGCAGCCCTCAGCTCTGGAAACACCATATATTTT
-	-	TRBV9	TRBJ1-4	CASSLGVTTNEKLFF	TGTGCCAGCAGCCTCGGGGTGACAACTAATGAAAAACTGTTTTTT
-	-	TRBV9	TRBJ2-3	CASSVWSEDTQYF	TGTGCCAGCAGCGTATGGTCGGAAGATACGCAGTATTTT
-	-	TRBV4-1	TRBJ1-3	CASSQGPDSGNTIYF	TGCGCCAGCAGCCAAGGGCCAGACTCTGGAAACACCATATATTTT
many	-	TRBV6-5	TRBJ2-2	CASSYSSGTGELFF	TGTGCCAGCAGTTACTCGTCGGGGACGGGGGAGCTGTTTTTT
-	TRBD1	TRBV19	TRBJ1-4	CASSSLQGAEKLFF	TGTGCCAGTAGTTCCCTCCAGGGGGCGGAAAAACTGTTTTTT
-	-	TRBV3-1/TRBV3-2	TRBJ2-5	CASSQDRGGIKTQYF	TGTGCCAGCAGCCAAGATCGGGGCGGGATAAAGACCCAGTACTTC
-	-	TRBV4-1	TRBJ2-3	CASSQDGTSTDTQYF	TGCGCCAGCAGCCAAGATGGGACTAGCACAGATACGCAGTATTTT
-	-	TRBV30	TRBJ2-6	CAWSVLPTNVLTF	TGTGCCTGGAGTGTCCTACCAACCAACGTCCTGACTTTC
-	-	TRBV19	TRBJ2-2	CASSGIPFVGELFF	TGTGCCAGTAGTGGAATCCCTTTTGTCGGGGAGCTGTTTTTT
few	TRBD2	TRBV13	TRBJ2-3	CASSFRMLAATDTQYF	TGTGCCAGCAGCTTCCGGATGCTAGCGGCCACAGATACGCAGTATTTT
-	TRBD1	TRBV14	TRBJ1-1	CASSLTGGLAEAFF	TGTGCCAGCAGCCTGACAGGGGGCCTCGCTGAAGCTTTCTTT
-	TRBD1	TRBV3-1/TRBV3-2	TRBJ2-2	CASSRQGGLFF	TGTGCCAGCAGCCGACAGGGTGGGCTGTTTTTT
-	-	TRBV6-5	TRBJ1-2	CASSLDSNYGYTF	TGTGCCAGCAGTCTGGACAGTAACTATGGCTACACCTTC
few	-	TRBV7-9	TRBJ2-2	CASSLSGVGRTGELFF	TGTGCCAGCAGCTTATCCGGGGTCGGTAGGACCGGGGAGCTGTTTTTT
-	-	TRBV7-9	TRBJ2-7	CASSSFLGTSYEQYF	TGTGCCAGCAGCTCCTTCCTTGGGACAAGCTACGAGCAGTACTTC
-	TRBD2	TRBV24-1	TRBJ2-1	CATSEGLAAYNEQFF	TGTGCCACCAGTGAAGGACTAGCGGCGTACAATGAGCAGTTCTTC
once	-	TRBV24-1	TRBJ1-5	CATSTGDNQPQHF	TGTGCCACCAGCACGGGAGACAATCAGCCCCAGCATTTT
-	-	TRBV6-2/TRBV6-3	TRBJ1-2	CASSSRRGGGVDGYTF	TGTGCCAGCAGTTCCAGACGTGGGGGCGGGGTTGATGGCTACACCTTC
-	-	TRBV30	TRBJ1-1	CAWSEGWGTEAFF	TGTGCCTGGAGTGAGGGGTGGGGCACTGAAGCTTTCTTT
-	-	TRBV4-1	TRBJ2-3	CASSQDNTGITDTQYF	TGCGCCAGCAGCCAAGATAATACAGGGATCACAGATACGCAGTATTTT
-	-	TRBV4-1	TRBJ1-4	CASSQPRLLRGEKLFF	TGCGCCAGCAGCCAACCCCGCCTACTTCGAGGTGAAAAACTGTTTTTT
-	TRBD1	TRBV4-1	TRBJ2-4	CASSQDQPLDRGKVIQYF	TGCGCCAGCAGCCAAGATCAACCCCTGGACAGGGGCAAAGTCATTCAGTACTTC
-	-	TRBV9	TRBJ2-1	CASSVGGGGSGVNYNEQFF	TGTGCCAGCAGCGTCGGGGGCGGGGGCTCAGGGGTGAACTACAATGAGCAGTTCTTC
-	TRBD1	TRBV29-1	TRBJ2-7	CSVEDQGQGVGYEQYF	TGCAGCGTTGAAGATCAGGGACAGGGGGTAGGCTACGAGCAGTACTTC
-	-	TRBV3-1/TRBV3-2	TRBJ1-2	CASSQGTGHNYGYTF	TGTGCCAGCAGCCAAGGAACAGGACATAACTATGGCTACACCTTC
-	TRBD1	TRBV9	TRBJ1-2	CASSPRGDRGHGYTF	TGTGCCAGCAGCCCCCGTGGGGACAGGGGACATGGCTACACCTTC
few	-	TRBV29-1	TRBJ2-5	CSAERGVETQYF	TGCAGCGCCGAGAGGGGAGTGGAGACCCAGTACTTC
-	-	TRBV4-3	TRBJ2-3	CASSQDGGIKSTQYF	TGCGCCAGCAGCCAAGACGGGGGAATTAAGAGTACGCAGTATTTT